This entry lists 27 T cell receptor beta chains sequenced from one sample in a study of T-cell reconstitution after alpha-beta-depleted transplantation in children. For TCRbeta, the library was prepared with unique molecular identifiers. MiXCR, run by TCRdb on the PCR reads, gives a single entry per CDR3 protein. Counted here are about half a million distinct CDR3 sequences, about an eighth occurring once; the ten biggest clones make up over 5.5%. This sample comprised PBMCs from the stem cell graft donor, obtained from the stem cell graft. The source of these receptors is a human donor who donated a stem cell graft to a child with combined immunodeficiency.

This clonotype was seen more than once but under ten times. The V gene is TRBV6-4, the J gene TRBJ2-3; 9 bases are a match to TRBD2. The CDR3 has 15 amino acids. The ends lost 3 bases at V and 4 bases at J; junction bases unmatched: 5. Germline CDR1 reads MRHNA; CDR2 reads SNTAGT. CDR3 sequence: CASSDISGGADTQYF. The CDR3 region has the DNA TGTGCCAGCAGTGATATTAGCGGGGGTGCAGATACGCAGTATTTT.

The rearrangement links TRBV3-1 to TRBJ1-5; TRBD1 aligns across 7 bases. The V gene end was trimmed by 4 bases and the J gene end by 9 bases; junction bases not matched to a gene: 9. The CDR3 consists of 14 residues. The germline gives CDR1 LGHDT, CDR2 YNNKEL (reference sequence). Here the CDR3 DNA reads TGTGCCAGCAGCCTCCGACAGGGTATTGCGCCCCAGCATTTT. It is translated as CASSLRQGIAPQHF.

Only a few counts were recorded for this clonotype. The chain joins TRBV12-3 or TRBV12-4 to TRBJ1-5, with TRBD1 matching 7 bases. The V gene end was trimmed by 5 bases and the J gene end by 7 bases; junction bases not matched to a gene: 17. This CDR3 comprises 17 residues. CDR3 region: CASSLRVGQGVGQPQHF. DNA for the CDR3: TGTGCCAGCAGTCTGAGGGTCGGGCAGGGGGTAGGGCAGCCCCAGCATTTT.

This clonotype was found once. The chain uses TRBV18 and TRBJ2-7; 7 positions match TRBD2. CDR3 length: 15 amino acids. Germline CDR1 is KGHSH and CDR2 is LQKENI. Trimming took 6 bases from V and 2 from J; bases not matched to a gene: 10. The CDR3 here is CASSPLAGETYEQYF. For the CDR3, the DNA is TGTGCCAGCTCCCCCCTGGCGGGAGAGACCTACGAGCAGTACTTC.

The CDR3 loop reads CSARTSGRSTGEQYF. DNA for the CDR3: TGCAGTGCCAGGACTAGCGGGAGATCTACGGGTGAGCAGTACTTC. This chain joins TRBV20-1 and TRBJ2-7; 13 nucleotides agree with TRBD2. Germline V CDR1 and CDR2: DFQATT, SNEGSKA (reference sequence). This CDR3 region has 15 residues. V lost 6 bases, J lost 7 bases, and 12 bases stayed unmatched.

The table lists this clonotype with many counts. V and J are TRBV9 and TRBJ1-1; 7 bases are shared with TRBD1. The CDR3 loop spans 14 amino acids. V trimming: 5 bases; J trimming: 1 base; junction bases outside the gene matches: 5. Germline loops: CDR1 SGDLS, CDR2 YYNGEE. The CDR3 nucleotides are TGTGCCAGCAGTCGCAGGGGGTCGAACACTGAAGCTTTCTTT. This encodes CASSRRGSNTEAFF.

This clonotype has just a few counts. The chain joins TRBV3-1 to TRBJ2-7; 9 bases fit TRBD1. From germline, CDR1 is LGHDT and CDR2 YNNKEL (reference sequence). J gave up 4 bases and V 8 bases, and 9 bases lay outside the gene matches. There are 14 residues in the CDR3. This chain's CDR3 is CASGYRDRDYEQYF. The CDR3 DNA sequence: TGTGCCAGCGGATACCGGGACAGGGATTACGAGCAGTACTTC.

This clonotype was recorded many times. The V and J genes are TRBV12-3 or TRBV12-4 and TRBJ2-1; the D gene is possibly TRBD2 (7 bases). The CDR3 is made up of 13 amino acids. Trimming pared 6 bases from V and 6 bases from J, leaving 12 bases between. Written as DNA, the CDR3 is TGTGCCAGCAGCCAGGGGACTATCAATGAGCAGTTCTTC. Translation: CASSQGTINEQFF.

This clonotype has a count of ten or more. The chain joins TRBV12-3 or TRBV12-4 to TRBJ2-1; 8 bases match TRBD2. The junction had 6 bases not matched to a gene; V was cut back by 6 bases and J by 2 bases. The CDR3 length is 15 residues. The CDR3 DNA follows: TGTGCCAGCAGCTCGCGGGGGGACACCTACAATGAGCAGTTCTTC. This codes for CASSSRGDTYNEQFF.

This clonotype turned up a few times. The rearrangement links TRBV12-3 or TRBV12-4 to TRBJ2-7, with 8 bases identical to TRBD2. This CDR3 spans 14 amino acids. Germline trimming cut 8 bases from V and 3 bases from J; bases unmatched to any gene: 9. Written as DNA, the CDR3 is TGTGCCAGCTCGGGAGGGACATCCGACTACGAGCAGTACTTC. Amino acids: CASSGGTSDYEQYF.

The rearrangement links TRBV27 to TRBJ2-4, with D possibly being TRBD1 or TRBD2 (5 bases each). Germline lookup yields CDR1 MNHEY and CDR2 SMNVEV (reference sequence). The CDR3 totals 16 residues. V was trimmed by 0 bases and J by 3 bases, leaving 12 bases between them. The CDR3 sequence is CASSLSGVGGKNIQYF. CDR3 in DNA: TGTGCCAGCAGTTTATCCGGAGTTGGGGGCAAAAACATTCAGTACTTC.

This clonotype was picked up a small number of times. V usage is TRBV5-5 and J usage is TRBJ2-5; the D call may be TRBD1 or TRBD2 (5 bases each). V was pared by 6 bases and J by 4 bases, with 19 bases between. From germline, CDR1 is SGHKS and CDR2 YYEKEE (reference sequence). The CDR3 runs to 15 residues. Here the CDR3 DNA reads TGTGCCAGCAAGACCCCGGGACGGGAAAGAGAGACCCAGTACTTC. Protein: CASKTPGRERETQYF. The complete variable domain, with remaining parts taken from reference TRBV5-5 and TRBJ2-5, reads DAGVTQSPTHLIKTRGQQVTLRCSPISGHKSVSWYQQVLGQGPQFIFQYYEKEERGRGNFPDRFSARQFPNYSSELNVNALLLGDSALYLCASKTPGRERETQYFGPGTRLLVL.

This clonotype was found many times. Here the CDR3 DNA reads TGTGCCAGCAGCCGGGGAGGGAGGTCCTACAATGAGCAGTTCTTC. It codes for CASSRGGRSYNEQFF. The chain couples TRBV7-9 to TRBJ2-1; 7 bases are a match to TRBD2. V shed 5 bases, J shed 1 base, and the junction held 5 bases outside the gene matches. The CDR3 runs 15 residues. Germline CDR1 SEHNR, CDR2 FQNEAQ (reference sequence). The whole variable domain, filled in from reference TRBV7-9 and TRBJ2-1, reads DTGVSQNPRHKITKRGQNVTFRCDPISEHNRLYWYRQTLGQGPEFLTYFQNEAQLEKSRLLSDRFSAERPKGSFSTLEIQRTEQGDSAMYLCASSRGGRSYNEQFFGPGTRLTVL.

V gene TRBV15 combines with J gene TRBJ2-1; TRBD2 matches 10 bases. Germline V gene sequence: CDR1 LNHNV, CDR2 YYDKDF (reference sequence). V was clipped by 0 bases and J by 5 bases; unmatched bases: 4. This CDR3 is built from 16 residues. The CDR3 spells CATSRERLAGHNEQFF. CDR3 sequence (DNA): TGTGCCACCAGCAGAGAAAGACTAGCGGGCCACAATGAGCAGTTCTTC.

This chain connects TRBV7-8 to TRBJ2-1; D is uncertain. V lost 4 bases and J 5 bases, leaving 9 bases between the germline ends. This CDR3 is 13 amino acids long. CDR1 SGHVS and CDR2 FQNEAQ come from the germline V gene. The CDR3 DNA reads TGTGCCAGCAGCTCTTCTTGGGACAATGAGCAGTTCTTC. It specifies CASSSSWDNEQFF.

This clonotype turned up a few times. This sequence joins TRBV7-9 and TRBJ2-1, with TRBD1 matching over 8 bases. This CDR3 comprises 16 residues. V was pared by 4 bases and J by 6 bases, with 11 bases of the junction left unmatched. The germline V gene encodes CDR1 SEHNR and CDR2 FQNEAQ (reference sequence). The CDR3, as DNA: TGTGCCAGCAGCTCGGGCGGCAGGGGGCCTTCCAATGAGCAGTTCTTC. It specifies CASSSGGRGPSNEQFF.

The chain has TRBV5-1 and TRBJ2-3; D gene unclear. Between the trimmed V and J ends, which lost 1 base and 4 bases, there was a span of 10 bases. CDR1 is SGHRS, CDR2 YFSETQ, per germline. The CDR3 loop spans 14 amino acids. The CDR3 region has the DNA TGCGCCAGCAGCTTGTCCGTATCCCCAGATACGCAGTATTTT. Amino acid sequence: CASSLSVSPDTQYF.

This clonotype occurred many times. The genes are TRBV5-1 and TRBJ1-1, with D possibly matching TRBD1 (5 bases). CDR3 length: 13 amino acids. CDR1 is SGHRS and CDR2 is YFSETQ in the germline V gene. The V and J ends lost 7 bases and 0 bases respectively, with 10 bases between them. The CDR3 nucleotides are TGCGCCAGCGGGCGGGACTTGAACACTGAAGCTTTCTTT. Residues: CASGRDLNTEAFF.

This clonotype was counted only a few times. This rearrangement joins TRBV12-3 or TRBV12-4 to TRBJ2-1; 7 bases are shared with TRBD2. Trimming at V came to 6 bases and at J to 4 bases, leaving 12 bases not matched to a gene. CDR3 length: 16 residues. CDR3 region: CASSRGTNLQYNEQFF. CDR3 coding DNA: TGTGCCAGCAGCCGGGGGACTAACTTGCAATACAATGAGCAGTTCTTC.

The rearrangement uses TRBV6-1 and TRBJ1-1; D might be TRBD1 (6 bases). V lost 0 bases and J 3 bases, leaving 20 bases between the germline ends. Germline V gene sequence: CDR1 MNHNS, CDR2 SASEGT. The CDR3 has 18 residues. The CDR3 loop is CASSEARGGGGVDTEAFF. In DNA, the CDR3 is TGTGCCAGCAGTGAAGCGCGGGGAGGGGGTGGGGTGGACACTGAAGCTTTCTTT.

V and J are TRBV28 and TRBJ1-5; D possibly corresponds to TRBD1 (5 bases). CDR1 is MDHEN and CDR2 is SYDVKM in the germline V gene. The CDR3 contains 16 residues. V lost 1 base and J 6 bases, leaving 16 bases between the germline ends. The CDR3, as DNA: TGTGCCAGCAGTTTATTCCCCGGGGGGGAGGGTCAGCCCCAGCATTTT. This encodes CASSLFPGGEGQPQHF.

This clonotype was recorded a few times. In DNA, the CDR3 is TGTGCCACCAGTGATTACGGACAGGGGCAGGCAGATACGCAGTATTTT. Encoded protein: CATSDYGQGQADTQYF. The chain combines TRBV24-1 with TRBJ2-3; TRBD1 matches 9 bases. Germline assignment: CDR1 KGHDR and CDR2 SFDVKD. This CDR3 has 16 amino acids. The J segment lost 4 bases and the V segment lost 2 bases, leaving 6 bases of the junction unmatched.

This clonotype was recorded at least ten times. This sequence joins TRBV3-1 and TRBJ2-5; D unresolved. V gave up 3 bases and J gave up 1 base, with 12 bases separating them. This CDR3 is built from 15 residues. Germline values: CDR1 LGHDT, CDR2 YNNKEL (reference sequence). CDR3 nucleotide sequence: TGTGCCAGCAGCCATTTAAGGGCCACCCAAGAGACCCAGTACTTC. It yields the protein CASSHLRATQETQYF.

This clonotype occurred many times. V and J are TRBV29-1 and TRBJ1-4; 7 nucleotides agree with TRBD1. The CDR3 has 13 amino acids. J was trimmed by 6 bases and V by 4 bases; bases with no gene match: 5. Germline CDR1 reads SQVTM; CDR2 reads ANQGSEA. The DNA of the CDR3 is TGCAGCGTTGGACAGGGTGGGGATGAAAAACTGTTTTTT. It encodes CSVGQGGDEKLFF.

V usage is TRBV5-5 and J usage is TRBJ1-5; no reliable D call. V was pared by 4 bases and J by 5 bases, with 16 bases between. Germline assignment: CDR1 SGHKS and CDR2 YYEKEE (reference sequence). The length of the CDR3 is 15 residues. The CDR3 DNA reads as TGTGCCAGCAGCAGGAACCGGGATTCGTATCAGCCCCAGCATTTT. Protein: CASSRNRDSYQPQHF.

Only a few counts were recorded for this clonotype. The J gene is TRBJ2-1, the V gene TRBV15, with a possible D match to TRBD1 (6 bases). Germline V gives CDR1 LNHNV, CDR2 YYDKDF (reference sequence). The CDR3 totals 16 residues. V dropped 0 bases and J dropped 0 bases, with 9 bases sitting between them. CDR3 bases: TGTGCCACCAGCAGAGATAGGACAGCCTCCTACAATGAGCAGTTCTTC. The encoded protein is CATSRDRTASYNEQFF.

The chain employs TRBV7-9 and TRBJ2-7, with unresolved D. CDR3 length: 16 amino acids. CDR1 and CDR2 from the germline V gene are SEHNR and FQNEAQ (reference sequence). Trimming shortened V by 3 bases and J by 1 base, and 16 bases separated the two germline ends. The CDR3 spells CASSFHNIRISYEQYF. CDR3 DNA: TGTGCCAGCAGCTTTCACAACATACGAATTTCCTACGAGCAGTACTTC.